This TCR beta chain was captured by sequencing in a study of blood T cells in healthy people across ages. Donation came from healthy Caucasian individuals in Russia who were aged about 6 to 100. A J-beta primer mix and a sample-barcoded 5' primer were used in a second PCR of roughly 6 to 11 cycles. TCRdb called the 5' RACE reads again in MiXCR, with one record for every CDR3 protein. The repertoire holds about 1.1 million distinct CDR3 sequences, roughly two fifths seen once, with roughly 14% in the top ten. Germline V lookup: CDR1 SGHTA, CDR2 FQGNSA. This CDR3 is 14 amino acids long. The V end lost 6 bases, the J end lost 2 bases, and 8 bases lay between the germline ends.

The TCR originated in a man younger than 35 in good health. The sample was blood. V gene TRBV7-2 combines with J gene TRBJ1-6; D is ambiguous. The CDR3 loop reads CASSTDPYNSPLHF. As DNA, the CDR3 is TGTGCCAGCAGTACGGACCCCTATAATTCACCCCTCCACTTT. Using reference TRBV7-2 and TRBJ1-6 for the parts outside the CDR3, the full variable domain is GAGVSQSPSNKVTEKGKDVELRCDPISGHTALYWYRQSLGQGLEFLIYFQGNSAPDKSGLPSDRFSAERTGGSVSTLTIQRTQQEDSAVYLCASSTDPYNSPLHFGNGTRLTVT.